This entry describes one TCR beta chain. Its antigen is still unknown. The sample holds no much larger clone one base away, and base qualities are not on file. The data derive from a study of blood T cell repertoires in COVID-19 (dated by TCRdb to 2020 to 2022). In terms of the full investigation: Samples covering the acute and convalescent phases of COVID-19 were provided by collaborators in the United States, Italy and Spain. The prospective study material was composed of cDNA or gDNA derived from T cells, B-cell-depleted T cells, or PBMCs. Samples came from the ongoing ImmuneRACE study (first 160 participants) plus 1,254 subjects from 6 global collaborators. Subjects who had been exposed to COVID-19, were actively infected with it, or had recovered from it provided the deeply sampled blood TCRbeta repertoires that made up the dataset. A freely available public database, intended as a resource for researchers studying the immune response to SARS-CoV-2, is where the repertoires were released. Nearly every sample came with metadata listing a de-identified subject ID, COVID-19 status, age in years and sex. Where available, HLA class I and class II types were obtained from metadata supplied by the sample provider rather than from assay-based typing.

One collaborating source in Seattle enrolled patients during active infection and followed them longitudinally through the course of disease. Collaborating institutions collected whole blood in K2EDTA tubes following their own protocols. For TCRbeta analysis, collaborators shipped samples in one of three forms: frozen whole blood, isolated PBMCs, or DNA extracted from either of those sample types. The immunoSEQ Assay, a bias-controlled multiplex PCR, was used to amplify TCRbeta CDR3 regions from genomic DNA. The paper's data handling went like this. Nucleated cell counts per sample were estimated from amplification of reference gene primers within the assay. Sequence reads were collapsed and filtered to measure the absolute abundance of every unique TCRbeta CDR3 rearrangement. For each sample, productive Simpson clonality was calculated as the square root of Simpson's diversity index over productive rearrangements. Sourced from immuneACCESS, this table was stored by TCRdb with only in-frame sequences that have V and J called. A share of the clones is absent; for the studies checked, an unresolved V gene accounts for under half, and the remainder has no known explanation. Clone size and the V and J calls come from that table; the DNA yielded D and trimming. Here the sample has 300,000 to 350,000 clones; 88% occur a single time. The top ten hold more than 5.5% of the sample.

The CDR3 numbers 16 residues from cysteine through phenylalanine. The read is trimmed to its CDR3 DNA, 48 bases read in frame from base 1. Reading the germline V gene gives CDR1 SGDLS and CDR2 YYNGEE. Germline trimming: 0 bases from V, 8 bases from J; junction bases outside gene matches: 7. Broader findings and caveats from the paper: How much clinical and demographic metadata was included differed by source and by participant, and the metadata was provided uncurated.

The origin of this receptor is a woman in her 70s with COVID-19, enrolled during active disease. The sample was peripheral blood. The rearranged segments are TRBV9 and TRBJ2-1; TRBD2 agrees with 11 junctional bases. Read as DNA, the sequence is TGTGCCAGCAGCGTAGAAATTAGCGGGGGGGCCGATGAGCAGTTCTTC. This sequence encodes CASSVEISGGADEQFF.